The clone carrying this T cell receptor (beta chain) was picked up a small number of times. Antigen: not known. TCRdb used MiXCR to reprocess the RT-PCR reads, holding one entry per CDR3 protein. The data contain roughly 160,000 distinct CDR3 sequences, about 10% of them singletons. CDR3 length equals 16 residues. Germline loops: CDR1 MNHNS, CDR2 SASEGT. V shed 1 base and J 3 bases; nucleotides not matched to a gene: 4. The data were obtained in a study of response to subunit inactivated influenza vaccine. Regarding the study as a whole: There was a suggestion from the authors that each seasonal influenza vaccination recruits few new T cells.

The chain links TRBV6-1 to TRBJ2-3; TRBD1 matches at 10 bases. The clonotype originates from a man aged 45 to 70 who received an inactivated influenza vaccine. The specimen was CD8+ T cells sorted from PBMCs, collected about 23 months after vaccination. CDR3 loop: CASSEVDRGPTDTQYF. The DNA for the CDR3 is TGTGCCAGCAGTGAAGTTGACAGGGGGCCAACAGATACGCAGTATTTT.